The present T cell receptor (beta chain) was sequenced within a study of T cell responses to AZD1222 COVID-19 vaccine. Broader study findings: Possibly, clonal diversity was underestimated; donors were largely white British and included more females. There were vaccine-associated CD4 TCRs across spike, dominant at 160-218 and 743-854. Just a handful of AZD1222 recipients tested seropositive at baseline.

With respect to this clone: Its cognate antigen is unknown.

CDR1 and CDR2 (germline): SGHTA, FQGTGA. Trimming removed 2 bases at V and 6 bases at J, with 11 bases between. CDR3 length: 14 residues. Second doses at about 4 or about 12 weeks were pooled. The repertoire was sequenced with immunoSEQ multiplex PCR; TCRdb's copy has only in-frame clones and lacks some. The table shows over 130,000 clones, with 92% occurring only once. The sample consisted of peripheral blood, taken 28 days after the second AZD1222 dose. The sequence was collected from an adult who received the AZD1222 COVID-19 vaccine. The chain is built from TRBV7-3 and TRBJ2-1, with D tentatively TRBD1 (6 bases). The CDR3 sequence: CASSLQGTGNEQFF. The CDR3 DNA reads as TGTGCCAGCAGCTTACAGGGGACGGGCAATGAGCAGTTCTTC.